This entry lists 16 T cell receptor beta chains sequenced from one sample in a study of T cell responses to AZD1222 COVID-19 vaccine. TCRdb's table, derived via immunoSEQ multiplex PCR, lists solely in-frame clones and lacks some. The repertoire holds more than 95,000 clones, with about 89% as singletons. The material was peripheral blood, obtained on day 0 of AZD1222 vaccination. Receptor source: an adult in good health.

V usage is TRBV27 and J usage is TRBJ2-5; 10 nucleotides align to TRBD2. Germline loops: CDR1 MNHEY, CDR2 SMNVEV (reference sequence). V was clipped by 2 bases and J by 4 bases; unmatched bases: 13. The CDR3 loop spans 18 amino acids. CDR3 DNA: TGTGCCAGCAGTTTAGTTTACTCACTAGCGGGGAGAGGAGAGACCCAGTACTTC. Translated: CASSLVYSLAGRGETQYF.

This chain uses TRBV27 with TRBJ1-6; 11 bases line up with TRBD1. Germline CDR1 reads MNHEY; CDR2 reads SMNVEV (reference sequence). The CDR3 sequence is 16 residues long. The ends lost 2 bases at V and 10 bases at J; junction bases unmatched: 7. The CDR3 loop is CASSLIRTGGGSPLHF. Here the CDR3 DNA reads TGTGCCAGCAGTTTAATTCGGACAGGGGGCGGATCACCCCTCCACTTT.

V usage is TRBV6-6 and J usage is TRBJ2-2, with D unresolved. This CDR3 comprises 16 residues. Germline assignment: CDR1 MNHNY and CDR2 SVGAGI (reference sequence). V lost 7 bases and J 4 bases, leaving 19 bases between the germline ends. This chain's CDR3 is CASTQHHTEGTGELFF. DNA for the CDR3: TGTGCCAGCACTCAACATCACACGGAAGGCACCGGGGAGCTGTTTTTT.

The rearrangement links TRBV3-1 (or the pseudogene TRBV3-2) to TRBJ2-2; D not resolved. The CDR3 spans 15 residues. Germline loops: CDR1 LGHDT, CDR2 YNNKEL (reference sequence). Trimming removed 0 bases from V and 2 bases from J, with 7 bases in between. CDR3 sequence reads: CASSQDRVNTGELFF. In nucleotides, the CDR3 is TGTGCCAGCAGCCAAGATAGGGTTAACACCGGGGAGCTGTTTTTT.

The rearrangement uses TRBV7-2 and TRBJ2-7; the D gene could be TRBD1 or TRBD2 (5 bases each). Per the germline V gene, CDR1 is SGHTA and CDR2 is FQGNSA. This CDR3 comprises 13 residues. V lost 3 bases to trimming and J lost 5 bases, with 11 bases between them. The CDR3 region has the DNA TGTGCCAGCAGCTTTGATTTGGGGGACGAGCAGTACTTC. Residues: CASSFDLGDEQYF. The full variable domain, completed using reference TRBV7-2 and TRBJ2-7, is GAGVSQSPSNKVTEKGKDVELRCDPISGHTALYWYRQSLGQGLEFLIYFQGNSAPDKSGLPSDRFSAERTGGSVSTLTIQRTQQEDSAVYLCASSFDLGDEQYFGPGTRLTVT.

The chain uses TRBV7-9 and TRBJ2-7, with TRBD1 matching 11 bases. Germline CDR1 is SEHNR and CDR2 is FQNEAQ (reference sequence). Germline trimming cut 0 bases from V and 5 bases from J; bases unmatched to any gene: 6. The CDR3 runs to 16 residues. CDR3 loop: CASSLAGTGGSDEQYF. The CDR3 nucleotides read TGTGCCAGCAGCTTAGCAGGGACAGGGGGTAGCGACGAGCAGTACTTC.

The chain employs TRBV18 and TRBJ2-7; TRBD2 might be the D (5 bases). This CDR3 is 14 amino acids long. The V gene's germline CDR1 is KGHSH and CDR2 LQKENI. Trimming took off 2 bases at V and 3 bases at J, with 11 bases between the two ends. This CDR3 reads CASSPAASGYEQYF. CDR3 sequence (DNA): TGTGCCAGCTCACCAGCAGCAAGCGGCTACGAGCAGTACTTC.

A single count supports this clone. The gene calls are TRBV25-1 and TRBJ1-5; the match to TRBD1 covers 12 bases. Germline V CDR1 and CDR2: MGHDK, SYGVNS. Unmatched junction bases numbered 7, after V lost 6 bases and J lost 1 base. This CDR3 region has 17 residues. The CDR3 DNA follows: TGTGCCAGCAGCCCCGGGACAGGGGGCGCGAGCAATCAGCCCCAGCATTTT. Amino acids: CASSPGTGGASNQPQHF.

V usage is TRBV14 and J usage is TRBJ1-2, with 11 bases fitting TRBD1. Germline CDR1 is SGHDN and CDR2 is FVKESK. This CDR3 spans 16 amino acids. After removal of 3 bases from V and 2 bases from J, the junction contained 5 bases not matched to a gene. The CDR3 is CASSQAGTGGNYGYTF. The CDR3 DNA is TGTGCCAGCAGCCAGGCCGGGACAGGGGGGAACTATGGCTACACCTTC.

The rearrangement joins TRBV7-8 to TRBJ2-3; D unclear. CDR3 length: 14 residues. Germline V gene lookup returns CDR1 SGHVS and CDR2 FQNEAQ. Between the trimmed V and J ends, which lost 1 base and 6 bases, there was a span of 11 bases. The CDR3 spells CASSLDPTWDTQYF. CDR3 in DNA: TGTGCCAGCAGCTTAGATCCGACTTGGGATACGCAGTATTTT.

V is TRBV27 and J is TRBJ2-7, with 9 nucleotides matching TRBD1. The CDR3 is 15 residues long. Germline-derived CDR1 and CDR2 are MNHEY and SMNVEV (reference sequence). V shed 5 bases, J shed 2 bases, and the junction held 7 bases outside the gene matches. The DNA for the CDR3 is TGTGCCAGCAGTCTGGGACAGGGAAGCCCCTACGAGCAGTACTTC. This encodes CASSLGQGSPYEQYF.

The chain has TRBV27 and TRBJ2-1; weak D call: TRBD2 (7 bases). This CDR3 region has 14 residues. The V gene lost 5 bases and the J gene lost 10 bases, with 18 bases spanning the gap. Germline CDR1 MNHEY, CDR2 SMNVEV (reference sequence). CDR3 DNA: TGTGCCAGCAGTCCCAAGGGGGGAGGGCTGGAGCAGTTCTTC. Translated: CASSPKGGGLEQFF.

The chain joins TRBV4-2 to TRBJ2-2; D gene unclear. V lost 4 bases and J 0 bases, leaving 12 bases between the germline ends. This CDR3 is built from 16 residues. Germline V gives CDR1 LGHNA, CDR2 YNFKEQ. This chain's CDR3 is CASSPPGPPNTGELFF. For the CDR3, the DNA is TGTGCCAGCAGCCCACCCGGGCCACCGAACACCGGGGAGCTGTTTTTT.

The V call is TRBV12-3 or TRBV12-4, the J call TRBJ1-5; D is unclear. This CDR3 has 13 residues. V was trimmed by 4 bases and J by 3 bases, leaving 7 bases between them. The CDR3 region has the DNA TGTGCCAGCAGTTCTAACGACAATCAGCCCCAGCATTTT. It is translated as CASSSNDNQPQHF.

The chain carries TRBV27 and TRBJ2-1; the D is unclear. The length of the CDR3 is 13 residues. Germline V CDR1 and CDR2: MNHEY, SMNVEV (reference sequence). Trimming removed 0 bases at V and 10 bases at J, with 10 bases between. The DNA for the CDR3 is TGTGCCAGCAGTTTATCTGCGCCGAAGGAGCAGTTCTTC. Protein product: CASSLSAPKEQFF.

The CDR3 loop is CASSQEGLQGAETQYF. CDR3 coding DNA: TGTGCCAGCAGCCAAGAGGGACTACAGGGAGCAGAGACCCAGTACTTC. The chain has TRBV7-8 and TRBJ2-5; a weak D match, TRBD2 (7 bases). There are 16 residues in the CDR3. Germline V gene data show CDR1 as SGHVS and CDR2 as FQNEAQ. Trimming took off 5 bases at V and 4 bases at J, with 20 bases between the two ends.